Given below is one T cell receptor beta chain in context. A read error may produce the germline difference seen at one junction end. The sample belongs to a study of cytomegalovirus exposure and HLA in healthy donors. Study in general: Some 180 million T cells yielded 117 million unique TCR beta sequences in earlier analysis.

The PCR ran on 60 Vbeta and 13 Jbeta primers. Profiling relied on immunoSEQ multiplex PCR, and the TCRdb table lists in-frame clones only, not all of them. This sample's table has under 200,000 clones. The CDR3 runs 15 residues. The germline V gene encodes CDR1 SNHLY and CDR2 FYNNEI. The receptor was derived from a woman younger than 30 in good health and CMV-seropositive. The chain has TRBV2 and TRBJ1-2; D is possibly TRBD1 (6 bases). Sequenced material: PBMCs. CDR3 coding DNA: TGTGCCAGCAGAGAAGACTGGACAGCAAACTATGGCTACACCTTC. This translates into CASREDWTANYGYTF.